A single sample gave rise to the 2 T cell receptor beta chains below, sequenced in a study of shared clonotypes between healthy human individuals. TCRdb keeps only in-frame clones here, not all; method: immunoSEQ multiplex PCR. Altogether millions of clones are present, 80% to 95% being singletons, with the ten largest covering approximately 0.4%. The sequenced sample was naive CD4+ T cells from PBMCs. Stated subset: CD45RA+ positively selected. All receptors come from a man aged 18 to 29 in good health. Some clones in this sample may be carry-over from other donors' samples.

This clone was picked up a small number of times. This chain uses TRBV28 with TRBJ1-1; D not certain. Germline V gene sequence: CDR1 MDHEN, CDR2 SYDVKM. Trimming left V 10 bases short and J 6 bases short, with 12 bases between. This CDR3 is 11 amino acids long. Written as DNA, the CDR3 is TGTGCCATTAAGGTCGAGGCTGAAGCTTTCTTT. It encodes CAIKVEAEAFF.

The CDR3 sequence is CAISELGESYNEQFF. DNA of the CDR3: TGTGCCATCAGTGAGTTGGGGGAATCCTACAATGAGCAGTTCTTC. The rearrangement joins TRBV10-3 to TRBJ2-1; D tentatively reads TRBD1 or TRBD2 (5 bases each). CDR3 size: 15 residues. The ends were cut back, 1 base at V and 1 base at J, with 8 bases in the middle. Germline V CDR1 and CDR2: ENHRY, SYGVKD.